This T cell receptor (beta chain) was sequenced during a study of early T cells in non-severe SARS-CoV-2 infection. Across the whole study: Chains from this unsorted whole-blood bulk RNA could not be paired.

The CDR3 contains 13 residues. CDR1 SEHNR and CDR2 FQNEAQ come from the germline V gene (reference sequence). Trimming cost V 4 bases and J 2 bases, with 9 bases left between them. In the library, individual cDNA molecules carried attached unique molecular identifiers. TCRdb fed the 5' RACE reads into MiXCR, producing one record per CDR3 protein. The sample consists of roughly 54,000 distinct CDR3 sequences, over 10% of them appearing once. This TCR was sampled from an adult who was a healthcare worker with PCR-confirmed SARS-CoV-2 infection or an uninfected control (not recorded which). The source material was whole blood. The V call is TRBV7-9, the J call TRBJ2-7, with D perhaps given as TRBD1 or TRBD2 (5 bases each). The CDR3 DNA follows: TGTGCCAGCAGCTGGGGGAAAACCTACGAGCAGTACTTC. Protein product: CASSWGKTYEQYF.